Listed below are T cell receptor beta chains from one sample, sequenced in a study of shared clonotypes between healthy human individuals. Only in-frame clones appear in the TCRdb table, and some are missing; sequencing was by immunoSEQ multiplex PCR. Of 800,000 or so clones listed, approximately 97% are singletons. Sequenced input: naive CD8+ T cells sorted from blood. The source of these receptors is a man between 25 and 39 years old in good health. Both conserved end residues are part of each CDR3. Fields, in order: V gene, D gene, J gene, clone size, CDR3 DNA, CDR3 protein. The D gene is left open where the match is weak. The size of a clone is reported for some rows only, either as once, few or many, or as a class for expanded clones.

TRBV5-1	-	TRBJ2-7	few	TGCGCCAGCAGCTTGGTGCCAACTAGCTCAATTTACGAGCAGTACTTC	CASSLVPTSSIYEQYF
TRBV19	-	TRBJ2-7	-	TGTGCCAGTAGTACTGACCCAGGAGCCTACGAGCAGTACTTC	CASSTDPGAYEQYF
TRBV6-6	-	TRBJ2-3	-	TGTGCCAGCAGTTACGCCGAGCCTACGCAGTATTTT	CASSYAEPTQYF
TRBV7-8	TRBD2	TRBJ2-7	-	TGTGCCAGCAGCTTACGAGCACTAGCGGTTTACGAGCAGTACTTC	CASSLRALAVYEQYF
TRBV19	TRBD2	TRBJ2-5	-	TGTGCCAGTAGCCCGACTAGCCCCGAGACCCAGTACTTC	CASSPTSPETQYF
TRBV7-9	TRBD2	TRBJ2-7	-	TGTGCCAGCAGCGTTAGCGGGAGTGAGGTCGAGCAGTACTTC	CASSVSGSEVEQYF
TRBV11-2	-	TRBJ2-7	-	TGTGCCAGCAGCTTAGGGGACTGGGGGGACGGACAATACGAGCAGTACTTC	CASSLGDWGDGQYEQYF
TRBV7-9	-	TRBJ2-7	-	TGTGCCAGCAGTTACCCTAGGCCAGGTACGACGAACTACGAGCAGTACTTC	CASSYPRPGTTNYEQYF
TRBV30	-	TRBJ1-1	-	TGTGCCTGGTCGGTCAACACGAACACTGAAGCTTTCTTT	CAWSVNTNTEAFF
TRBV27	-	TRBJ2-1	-	TGTGCCAGCAGTCCCAGGGGGAGGGGCAATGAGCAGTTCTTC	CASSPRGRGNEQFF
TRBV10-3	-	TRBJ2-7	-	TGTGCCACCGAGGACGGCAGGACTCCTACCTACGAGCAGTACTTC	CATEDGRTPTYEQYF
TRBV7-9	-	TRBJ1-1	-	TGTGCCAGCAGCTTAGCGGCAGGGAGTGGGACTGAAGCTTTCTTT	CASSLAAGSGTEAFF
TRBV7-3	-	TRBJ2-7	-	TGTGCCAGCAGCTTATTCAGGGACTACGAGCAGTACTTC	CASSLFRDYEQYF
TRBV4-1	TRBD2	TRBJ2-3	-	TGCGCCAGCAGCCATCTAGCGGTCACAGATACGCAGTATTTT	CASSHLAVTDTQYF
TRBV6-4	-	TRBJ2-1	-	TGTGCCAGCAGTGTCGGTTCCTACAATGAGCAGTTCTTC	CASSVGSYNEQFF
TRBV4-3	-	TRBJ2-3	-	TGCGCCAGCAGCCCCTCAGCGGCGAGACGCACAGATACGCAGTATTTT	CASSPSAARRTDTQYF
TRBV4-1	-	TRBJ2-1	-	TGCGCCAGCAGCCAAGGCCTCAATGAGCAGTTCTTC	CASSQGLNEQFF
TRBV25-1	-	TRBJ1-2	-	TGTGCCAGCAGTGGGACGGTCTATGGCTACACCTTC	CASSGTVYGYTF
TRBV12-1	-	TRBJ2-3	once	TGTGCCAGCAGCTTTTCGGGCTCCGGGGGGGAGGATTATAAAGATACGCAGTATTTT	CASSFSGSGGEDYKDTQYF
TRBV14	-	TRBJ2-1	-	TGTGCCAGCAGCCGACCCCGGGGCGACGGGGATTCCTACAATGAGCAGTTCTTC	CASSRPRGDGDSYNEQFF
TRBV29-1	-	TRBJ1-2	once	TGCAGCGTTGCCCCCCGGGGGCAAGAAGATGGCTACACCTTC	CSVAPRGQEDGYTF
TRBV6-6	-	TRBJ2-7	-	TGTGCCAGCAGCTCTGATGGGACGACATACGAGCAGTACTTC	CASSSDGTTYEQYF
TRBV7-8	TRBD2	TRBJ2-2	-	TGTGCCAGCAGCTTCCCAGGGCGAGCGGGAGGTTACGACACCGGGGAGCTGTTTTTT	CASSFPGRAGGYDTGELFF
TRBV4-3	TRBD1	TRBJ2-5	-	TGCGCCAGCAGCCAAGATCGGACAGGGGATGAGACCCAGTACTTC	CASSQDRTGDETQYF
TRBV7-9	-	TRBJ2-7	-	TGTGCCAGCAGCTTAGCACTAGCAGGCAGCTCCTACGAGCAGTACTTC	CASSLALAGSSYEQYF
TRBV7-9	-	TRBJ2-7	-	TGTGCCAGCAGCTCCCAGCGGGAGCAGTACTTC	CASSSQREQYF
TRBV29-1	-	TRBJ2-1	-	TGCAGCGTTGCTCAGCAATCCTACAATGAGCAGTTCTTC	CSVAQQSYNEQFF
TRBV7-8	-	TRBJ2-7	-	TGTGCCAGCAGCTGGCACCGGGACGAGCAGTACTTC	CASSWHRDEQYF
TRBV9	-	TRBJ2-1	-	TGTGCCAGCAGCGACGATTTAGCGGCGAAGGGCTACAATGAGCAGTTCTTC	CASSDDLAAKGYNEQFF
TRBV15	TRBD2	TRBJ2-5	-	TGTGCCACCAGCGGTACTAGCGGGAGAGTGGGCGCCGCGGAGACCCAGTACTTC	CATSGTSGRVGAAETQYF
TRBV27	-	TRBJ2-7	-	TGTGCCAGCAGTTTAAGGTTAGGGGAGTACGAGCAGTACTTC	CASSLRLGEYEQYF
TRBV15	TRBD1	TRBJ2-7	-	TGTGCCTCCGCTCAGACAGGGCCCCACGAGCAGTACTTC	CASAQTGPHEQYF
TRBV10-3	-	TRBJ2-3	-	TGTGCCATCAGCATAACAGGGTCAGATACGCAGTATTTT	CAISITGSDTQYF
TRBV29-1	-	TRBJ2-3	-	TGCAGCGTTGAACTGACAGATTTACGCACAGATACGCAGTATTTT	CSVELTDLRTDTQYF
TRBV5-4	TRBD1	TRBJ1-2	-	TGTGCCAGCAGCTTGCGGGACAGGAGCTATGGCTACACCTTC	CASSLRDRSYGYTF
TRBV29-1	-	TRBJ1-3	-	TGCAGCGCAGCTCCGGGAGGGAACACCATATATTTT	CSAAPGGNTIYF
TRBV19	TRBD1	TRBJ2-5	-	TGTGCCAGTCGCTGGGACAGCAATCAAGAGACCCAGTACTTC	CASRWDSNQETQYF
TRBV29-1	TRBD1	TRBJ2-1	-	TGCAGCGTCCTGGGGGCAGGGGGAGAGGAGCAGTTCTTC	CSVLGAGGEEQFF
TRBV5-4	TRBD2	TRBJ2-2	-	TGTGCCCTCGGACCGGGGGGTCTGAACACCGGGGAGCTGTTTTTT	CALGPGGLNTGELFF
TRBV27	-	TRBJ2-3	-	TGTGCCAGCAGGATAGGGGTGGGTACGCAGTATTTT	CASRIGVGTQYF
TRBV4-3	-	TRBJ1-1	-	TGCGCCAGCAGCCAAGTAGGCGGCACTGAAGCTTTCTTT	CASSQVGGTEAFF
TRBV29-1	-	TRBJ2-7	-	TGCAGCGTCTTAGTGTCTCATTCCTACGAGCAGTACTTC	CSVLVSHSYEQYF
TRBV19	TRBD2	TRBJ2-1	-	TGTGCCAGTATTAGCGGGAGGGGTTGGGATGAGCAGTTCTTC	CASISGRGWDEQFF
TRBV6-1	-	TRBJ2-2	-	TGTGCCAGCAGTGGTATGGTAGAGGAGCTGTTTTTT	CASSGMVEELFF
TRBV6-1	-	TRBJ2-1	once	TGTGCCAGCAGGACTGCCCAATTCTCCTACAATGAGCAGTTCTTC	CASRTAQFSYNEQFF
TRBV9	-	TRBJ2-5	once	TGTGCCAGCAGGCAAGAGACCCAGTACTTC	CASRQETQYF
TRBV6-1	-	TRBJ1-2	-	TGTGCCACCCAGACCGGACTCTATGGCTACACCTTC	CATQTGLYGYTF
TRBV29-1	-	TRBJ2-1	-	TGCAGCGTTGAATCGCCCAGCTACAATGAGCAGTTCTTC	CSVESPSYNEQFF
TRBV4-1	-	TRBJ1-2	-	TGCGCCAGCAGCCAAGCCCGTCAGGGCTATGGCTACACCTTC	CASSQARQGYGYTF
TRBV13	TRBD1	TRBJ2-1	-	TGTGCCAGCAGCTTTGCAGGGGGCGAGCAGTTCTTC	CASSFAGGEQFF
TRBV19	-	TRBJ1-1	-	TGTGCCAGTAGGTTATGGCCTGGTCTTAACATGGACTTGAACACTGAAGCTTTCTTT	CASRLWPGLNMDLNTEAFF
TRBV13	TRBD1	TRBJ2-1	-	TGTGCCAGCAGCTTAGGAGACAGGGGGCCTGAGCAGTTCTTC	CASSLGDRGPEQFF
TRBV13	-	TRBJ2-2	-	TGTGCCAGCAGCAAGGTCCGGGCGGGCCTCACCGGGGAGCTGTTTTTT	CASSKVRAGLTGELFF